This T cell receptor beta chain is from a study of early stage breast cancer tumors (dated 2017 in TCRdb). Describing the broader study: Of the roughly 16 invasive breast tumors, some twelve were found to be estrogen receptor-positive, progesterone receptor-positive and HER2-negative. Of the roughly twelve ER+/PR+/HER2- tumors, eight were classified as invasive ductal carcinomas and four as invasive lobular carcinomas. The samples as a whole yielded 2 million to 3 million detected templates, corresponding to nearly 1,100,000 unique clonotypes. A read coverage of roughly 10-fold per sample was achieved on average.

As encoded in the germline V gene, CDR1 is SGHTA while CDR2 is FQGTGA. The V and J ends are trimmed by 2 bases and 3 bases, leaving 11 bases between them. Including cysteine and phenylalanine, the CDR3 has 15 amino acids. Solely the CDR3 DNA is kept, with 45 bases framed from the first base. The study at large found these results: Tumors showed about 2.4-fold higher T cell density and higher clonality than adjacent normal breast tissue. Sequencing bulk genomic DNA from unsorted cells could not capture chain pairing or functional markers like CD4, CD8 and FOXP3. Analysis by tumor subtype was prevented by the small cohort size. Enriched TCRB sequences shared across patients were mostly commonly generated sequences, unlikely to play an important role in the tumor microenvironment. Greater similarity was observed between blood and normal breast repertoires than between blood and tumor repertoires, and tumor was distinguished from normal in 14 of 16 patients when each tissue was compared with blood.

The study profiled bulk TCR beta-chain repertoires in matched peripheral blood, tumor and adjacent normal breast tissue taken from some 17 patients with early-stage breast cancer. Before surgery, whole blood (roughly 5-11 mL) was collected into EDTA tubes and processed within 2 hours. Ficoll-Paque centrifugation in SepMate-50 tubes was used to isolate peripheral blood mononuclear cells. PBMCs were cryopreserved in aliquots of roughly 2 to 4.5 million cells in approximately 90% FBS with around 10% DMSO and kept in liquid nitrogen. The Qiagen AllPrep DNA/RNA Mini kit was used to extract genomic DNA. Details on this clone: Its target antigen remains unknown. Per-base quality was not reported, and no clone a single base away is much larger than it.

Two independent genomic DNA replicates were amplified for each sample, with roughly 0.5 ug used for blood and around 1.5 ug for tumor or normal breast. Following the manufacturer's instructions, the ImmunoSeq Intro kit was used to carry out TCRB sequencing on genomic DNA. Multiplex PCR was run for 31 cycles using proprietary primers and spike-in control sequences for absolute quantification. Single-end 150-bp reads were used to sequence an 87-bp fragment spanning the CDR3 plus the flanking V and J genes. Seven samples, each with two replicates, were multiplexed per lane of an Illumina MiSeq using version 3.0 chemistry. The paper's processing steps were these. Raw data were processed with the vendor's proprietary pipeline, and both replicates were merged into a single result per sample. Clonotypes were defined as productive rearrangements sharing the V-gene family, CDR3 amino acid sequence and J-gene segment. Clonality was computed as 1 minus the normalized Shannon entropy (Pielou evenness) of TCRB abundances. To estimate T cell density, the total number of templates was divided by the number of input cells, which was inferred from the amount of DNA input. Recon was used with default parameters to estimate total repertoire diversity and clonality. Clonotypes with over 0.1% abundance in tumor and at least 32-fold higher abundance in tumor than in normal breast were defined as tumor-enriched. TCRdb obtained this table from immuneACCESS and retained in-frame rearrangements with V and J assigned. These tables miss some clones; where compared with another copy, unresolved V genes account for less than half of the shortfall, and the remainder is unexplained. That table is the source of V, J and clone size, and D and trimming were worked out from the DNA. The sample table lists 55,000 to 70,000 clones, less than 90% of them with a count of one. Of the sample, 4.7% falls within the top ten clones.

The sequenced sample consisted of blood. This clonotype was obtained from a person aged 40 to 50 with breast cancer. The V gene is TRBV7-3 and the J gene is TRBJ1-5; the D gene is perhaps TRBD1, on 6 matching bases. The CDR3 has the sequence CASSLHRDANQPQHF. The DNA is TGTGCCAGCAGCTTACACAGGGATGCCAATCAGCCCCAGCATTTT.